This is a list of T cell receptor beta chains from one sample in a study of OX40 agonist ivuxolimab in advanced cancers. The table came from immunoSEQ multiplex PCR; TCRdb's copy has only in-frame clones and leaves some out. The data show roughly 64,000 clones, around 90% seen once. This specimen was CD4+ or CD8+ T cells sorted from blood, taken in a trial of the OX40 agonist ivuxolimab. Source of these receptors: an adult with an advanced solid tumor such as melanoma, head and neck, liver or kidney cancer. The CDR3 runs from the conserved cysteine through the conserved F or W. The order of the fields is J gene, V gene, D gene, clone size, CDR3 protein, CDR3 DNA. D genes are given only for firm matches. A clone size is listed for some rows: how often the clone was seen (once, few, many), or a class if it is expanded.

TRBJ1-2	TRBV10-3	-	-	CAISEGLGDYGYTF	TGTGCCATCAGTGAGGGACTCGGGGACTATGGCTACACCTTC
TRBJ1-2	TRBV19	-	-	CASIGTGTPGYYGYTF	TGTGCCAGTATCGGGACGGGCACTCCGGGGTACTATGGCTACACCTTC
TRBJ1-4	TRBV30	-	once	CAWRDRGRSEKLFF	TGTGCCTGGAGAGACCGGGGCCGCAGTGAAAAACTGTTTTTT
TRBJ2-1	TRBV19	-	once	CASSIQGSYNEQFF	TGTGCCAGTAGTATTCAGGGATCCTACAATGAGCAGTTCTTC
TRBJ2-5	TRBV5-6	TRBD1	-	CASSLLVAGGETQYF	TGTGCCAGCAGCTTGTTGGTGGCAGGGGGAGAGACCCAGTACTTC
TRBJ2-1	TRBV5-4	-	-	CASRMGSGSYNEQFF	TGTGCCTCCAGAATGGGCTCGGGTTCCTACAATGAGCAGTTCTTC
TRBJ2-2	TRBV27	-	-	CASSSQSTGGAYGLALGELFF	TGTGCCAGCAGTTCCCAATCAACAGGGGGCGCTTATGGACTAGCTTTGGGGGAGCTGTTTTTT
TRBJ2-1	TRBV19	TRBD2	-	CASSIGGTSGRRFNEQFF	TGTGCCAGTAGTATAGGTGGGACTAGCGGGAGACGGTTCAATGAGCAGTTCTTC
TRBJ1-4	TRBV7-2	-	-	CASSLAPAQTNEKLFF	TGTGCCAGCAGCTTAGCGCCCGCCCAAACTAATGAAAAACTGTTTTTT
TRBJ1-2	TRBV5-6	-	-	CASSLARRGGYTF	TGTGCCAGCAGCTTGGCCCGGCGAGGAGGCTACACCTTC
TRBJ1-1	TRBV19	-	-	CASSARGNTEAFF	TGTGCCAGTAGTGCCAGGGGGAACACTGAAGCTTTCTTT
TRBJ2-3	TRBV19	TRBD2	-	CASSTPGLAGADTQYF	TGTGCCAGTAGCACTCCGGGATTAGCGGGAGCAGATACGCAGTATTTT
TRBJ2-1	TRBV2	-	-	CASNLVRLGYNEQFF	TGTGCCAGCAACCTAGTGCGACTTGGCTACAATGAGCAGTTCTTC
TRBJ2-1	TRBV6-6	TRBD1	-	CASHKTGTGENEQFF	TGTGCCAGCCATAAGACCGGGACAGGGGAAAATGAGCAGTTCTTC
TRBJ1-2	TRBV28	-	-	CASGGNYGYTF	TGTGCCAGCGGGGGCAACTATGGCTACACCTTC
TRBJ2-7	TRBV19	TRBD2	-	CASSTGVAGLDEQYF	TGTGCCAGTAGTACTGGGGTAGCGGGATTGGACGAGCAGTACTTC
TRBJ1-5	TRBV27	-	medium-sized	CASSPSRANQPQHF	TGTGCCAGCAGTCCTAGTCGGGCAAATCAGCCCCAGCATTTT
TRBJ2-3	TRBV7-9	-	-	CASSPSQGTQYF	TGTGCCAGCAGCCCGAGTCAAGGTACGCAGTATTTT
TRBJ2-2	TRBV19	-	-	CASSIMGGTGELFF	TGTGCCAGTAGTATTATGGGGGGAACCGGGGAGCTGTTTTTT